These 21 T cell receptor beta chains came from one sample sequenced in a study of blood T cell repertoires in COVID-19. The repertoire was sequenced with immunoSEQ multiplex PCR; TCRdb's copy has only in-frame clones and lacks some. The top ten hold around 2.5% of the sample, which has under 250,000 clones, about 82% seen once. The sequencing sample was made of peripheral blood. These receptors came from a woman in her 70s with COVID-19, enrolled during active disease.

In nucleotides, the CDR3 is TGCAGCGTTGGCACTAGCGGGATTGTGCAGTTCTTC. It codes for CSVGTSGIVQFF. The chain uses TRBV29-1 and TRBJ2-1; 10 nucleotides agree with TRBD2. Losses at the gene ends were 4 bases for V and 12 bases for J; bases not matched to a gene: 6. The germline CDR1 and CDR2 sequences are SQVTM and ANQGSEA. The CDR3 length is 12 residues.

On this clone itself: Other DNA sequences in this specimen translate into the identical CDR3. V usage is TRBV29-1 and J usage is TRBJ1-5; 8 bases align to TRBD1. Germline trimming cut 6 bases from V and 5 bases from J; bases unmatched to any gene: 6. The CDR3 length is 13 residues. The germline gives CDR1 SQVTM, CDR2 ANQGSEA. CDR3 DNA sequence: TGCAGCGTCGTCACAGGGGGAGATCAGCCCCAGCATTTT. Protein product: CSVVTGGDQPQHF. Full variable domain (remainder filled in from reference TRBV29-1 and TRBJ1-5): SAVISQKPSRDICQRGTSLTIQCQVDSQVTMMFWYRQQPGQSLTLIATANQGSEATYESGFVIDKFPISRPNLTFSTLTVSNMSPEDSSIYLCSVVTGGDQPQHFGDGTRLSIL.

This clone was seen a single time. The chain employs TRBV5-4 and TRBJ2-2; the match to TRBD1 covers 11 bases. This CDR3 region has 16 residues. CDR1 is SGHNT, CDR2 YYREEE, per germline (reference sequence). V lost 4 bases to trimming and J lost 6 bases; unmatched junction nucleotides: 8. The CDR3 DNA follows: TGTGCCAGCAGCAACTTGGACAGGGGGCGCCCCGGGGAGCTGTTTTTT. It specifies CASSNLDRGRPGELFF. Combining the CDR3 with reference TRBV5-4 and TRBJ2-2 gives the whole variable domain ETGVTQSPTHLIKTRGQQVTLRCSSQSGHNTVSWYQQALGQGPQFIFQYYREEENGRGNFPPRFSGLQFPNYSSELNVNALELDDSALYLCASSNLDRGRPGELFFGEGSRLTVL.

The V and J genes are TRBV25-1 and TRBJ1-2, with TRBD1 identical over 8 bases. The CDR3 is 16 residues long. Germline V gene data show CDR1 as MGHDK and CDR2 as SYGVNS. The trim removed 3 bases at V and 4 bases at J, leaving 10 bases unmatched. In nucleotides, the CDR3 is TGTGCCAGCAGTGATCCCACAGGGGGAATAGGCTATGGCTACACCTTC. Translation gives CASSDPTGGIGYGYTF.

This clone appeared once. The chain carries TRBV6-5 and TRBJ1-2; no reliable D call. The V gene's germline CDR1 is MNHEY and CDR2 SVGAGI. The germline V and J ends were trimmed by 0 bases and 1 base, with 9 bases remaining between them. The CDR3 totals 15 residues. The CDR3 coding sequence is TGTGCCAGCAGTTACTCGGGCAGGATTAACTATGGCTACACCTTC. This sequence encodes CASSYSGRINYGYTF.

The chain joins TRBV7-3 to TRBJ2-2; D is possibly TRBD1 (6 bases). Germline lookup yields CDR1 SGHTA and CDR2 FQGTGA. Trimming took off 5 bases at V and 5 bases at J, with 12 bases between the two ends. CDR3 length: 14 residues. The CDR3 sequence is CASSPKQGTGELFF. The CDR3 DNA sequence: TGTGCCAGCAGCCCTAAACAGGGAACCGGGGAGCTGTTTTTT. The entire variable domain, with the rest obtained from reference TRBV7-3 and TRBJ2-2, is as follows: GAGVSQTPSNKVTEKGKYVELRCDPISGHTALYWYRQSLGQGPEFLIYFQGTGAADDSGLPNDRFFAVRPEGSVSTLKIQRTERGDSAVYLCASSPKQGTGELFFGEGSRLTVL.

CDR3 sequence reads: CASSLMGEGTEAFF. The CDR3 region has the DNA TGTGCCAGCAGCCTAATGGGGGAGGGCACTGAAGCTTTCTTT. The V gene is TRBV7-3, the J gene TRBJ1-1; possibly TRBD1 for D (5 bases). V lost 5 bases, J lost 4 bases, and 14 bases lay in between. The CDR3 runs 14 residues. The germline V gene has CDR1 SGHTA and CDR2 FQGTGA. The whole variable domain, remainder taken from reference TRBV7-3 and TRBJ1-1, is GAGVSQTPSNKVTEKGKYVELRCDPISGHTALYWYRQSLGQGPEFLIYFQGTGAADDSGLPNDRFFAVRPEGSVSTLKIQRTERGDSAVYLCASSLMGEGTEAFFGQGTRLTVV.

The CDR3 here is CASSYRGGMGTEAFF. DNA of the CDR3: TGTGCCAGCAGCTACAGGGGCGGGATGGGAACTGAAGCTTTCTTT. This chain uses TRBV7-9 with TRBJ1-1; 7 nucleotides align to TRBD1. Germline CDR1 is SEHNR and CDR2 is FQNEAQ (reference sequence). V lost 4 bases to trimming and J lost 5 bases; unmatched junction nucleotides: 10. This CDR3 is built from 15 residues.

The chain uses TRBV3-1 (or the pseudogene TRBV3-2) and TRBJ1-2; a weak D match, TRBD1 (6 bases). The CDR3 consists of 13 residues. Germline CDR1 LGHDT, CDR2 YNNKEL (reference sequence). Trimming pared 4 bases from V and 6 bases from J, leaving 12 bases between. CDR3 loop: CASSPGHVDGYTF. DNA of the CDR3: TGTGCCAGCAGCCCGGGACACGTCGATGGCTACACCTTC.

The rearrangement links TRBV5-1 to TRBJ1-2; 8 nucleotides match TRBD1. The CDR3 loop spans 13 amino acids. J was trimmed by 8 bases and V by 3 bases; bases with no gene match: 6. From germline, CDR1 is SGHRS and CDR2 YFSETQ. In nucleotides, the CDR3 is TGCGCCAGCAGCTCCGGACAGGGTAAAGGCTACACCTTC. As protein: CASSSGQGKGYTF. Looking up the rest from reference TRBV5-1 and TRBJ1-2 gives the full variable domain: KAGVTQTPRYLIKTRGQQVTLSCSPISGHRSVSWYQQTPGQGLQFLFEYFSETQRNKGNFPGRFSGRQFSNSRSEMNVSTLELGDSALYLCASSSGQGKGYTFGSGTRLTVV.

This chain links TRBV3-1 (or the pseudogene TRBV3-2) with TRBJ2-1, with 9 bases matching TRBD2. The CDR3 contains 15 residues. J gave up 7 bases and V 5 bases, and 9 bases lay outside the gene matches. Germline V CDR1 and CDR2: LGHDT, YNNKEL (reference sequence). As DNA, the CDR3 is TGTGCCAGCAGCAGCCAACTAGCGGGCGAGAATGAGCAGTTCTTC. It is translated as CASSSQLAGENEQFF.

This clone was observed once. CDR3 sequence: CASSGTGFEQYF. CDR3 nucleotide sequence: TGTGCCAGCAGTGGGACAGGGTTCGAGCAGTACTTC. V gene TRBV27 combines with J gene TRBJ2-7; 9 nucleotides align to TRBD1. The V gene end was trimmed by 5 bases and the J gene end by 6 bases; junction bases not matched to a gene: 2. CDR1 and CDR2 (germline): MNHEY, SMNVEV (reference sequence). The CDR3 totals 12 residues.

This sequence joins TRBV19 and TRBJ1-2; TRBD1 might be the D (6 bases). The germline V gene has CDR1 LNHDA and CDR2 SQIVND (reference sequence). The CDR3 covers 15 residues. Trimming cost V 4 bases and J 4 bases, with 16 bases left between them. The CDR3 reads CASSTRQAGSYGYTF. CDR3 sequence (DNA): TGTGCCAGTAGTACGCGACAGGCTGGGAGCTATGGCTACACCTTC.

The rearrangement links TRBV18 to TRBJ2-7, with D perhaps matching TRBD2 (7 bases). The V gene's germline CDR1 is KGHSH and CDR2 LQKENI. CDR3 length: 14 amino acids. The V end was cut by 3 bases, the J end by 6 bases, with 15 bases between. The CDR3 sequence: CASSPPVRGGEQYF. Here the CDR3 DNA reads TGTGCCAGCTCACCCCCGGTGAGGGGGGGCGAGCAGTACTTC.

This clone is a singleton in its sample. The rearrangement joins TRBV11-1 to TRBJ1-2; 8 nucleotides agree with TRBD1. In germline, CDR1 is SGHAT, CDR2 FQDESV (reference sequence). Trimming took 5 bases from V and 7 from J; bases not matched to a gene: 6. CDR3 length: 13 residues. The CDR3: CASSPGTGSGYTF. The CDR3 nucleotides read TGTGCCAGCAGCCCCGGGACAGGCTCTGGCTACACCTTC.

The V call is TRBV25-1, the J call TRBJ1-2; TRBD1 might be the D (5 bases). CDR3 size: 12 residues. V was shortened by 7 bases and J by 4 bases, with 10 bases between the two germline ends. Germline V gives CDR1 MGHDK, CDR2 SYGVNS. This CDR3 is CASIRQLYGYTF. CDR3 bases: TGTGCCAGCATAAGACAGCTCTATGGCTACACCTTC.

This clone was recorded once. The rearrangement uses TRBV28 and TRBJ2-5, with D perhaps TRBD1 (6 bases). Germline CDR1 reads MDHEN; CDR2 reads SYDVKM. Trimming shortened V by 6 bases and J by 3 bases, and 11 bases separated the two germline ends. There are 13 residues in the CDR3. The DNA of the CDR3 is TGTGCCAGCAGAGCACAGGGTGAAGAGACCCAGTACTTC. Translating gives CASRAQGEETQYF. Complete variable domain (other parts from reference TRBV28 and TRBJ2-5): DVKVTQSSRYLVKRTGEKVFLECVQDMDHENMFWYRQDPGLGLRLIYFSYDVKMKEKGDIPEGYSVSREKKERFSLILESASTNQTSMYLCASRAQGEETQYFGPGTRLLVL.

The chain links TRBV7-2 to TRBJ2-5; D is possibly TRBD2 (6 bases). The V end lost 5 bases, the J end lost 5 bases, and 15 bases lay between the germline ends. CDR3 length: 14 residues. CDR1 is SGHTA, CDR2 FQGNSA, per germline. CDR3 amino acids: CASSPRASEETQYF. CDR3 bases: TGTGCCAGCAGCCCTCGGGCTAGCGAGGAGACCCAGTACTTC.

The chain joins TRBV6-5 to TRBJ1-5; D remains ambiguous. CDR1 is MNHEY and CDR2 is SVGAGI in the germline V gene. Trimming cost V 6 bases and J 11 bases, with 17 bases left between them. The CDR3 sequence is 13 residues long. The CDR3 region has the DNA TGTGCCAGCAGCGCTGATACAATCATGGCCCAGCATTTT. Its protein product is CASSADTIMAQHF.

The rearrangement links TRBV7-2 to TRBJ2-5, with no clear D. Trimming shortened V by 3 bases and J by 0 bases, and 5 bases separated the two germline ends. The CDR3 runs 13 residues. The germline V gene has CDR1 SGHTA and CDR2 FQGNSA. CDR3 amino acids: CASSFSDQETQYF. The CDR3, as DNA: TGTGCCAGCAGCTTCTCAGACCAAGAGACCCAGTACTTC.

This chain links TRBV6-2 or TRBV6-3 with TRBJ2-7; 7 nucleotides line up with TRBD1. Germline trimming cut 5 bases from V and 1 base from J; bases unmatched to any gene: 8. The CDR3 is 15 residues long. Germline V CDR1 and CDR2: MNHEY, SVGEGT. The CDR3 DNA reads TGTGCCAGCAGTACGCCGGGACAGACGTCCTACGAGCAGTACTTC. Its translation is CASSTPGQTSYEQYF.